A selection of T cell receptor beta chains follows, all from one sample in a study of blood T cells in healthy people across ages. MiXCR, run by TCRdb on the 5' RACE reads, gives a single entry per CDR3 protein. Found here are fewer than 2,000,000 distinct CDR3 sequences, roughly 43% of them singletons; the top ten hold roughly 23%. What was sequenced was blood. Every receptor here comes from a human donor in good health. Each CDR3 is given with its conserved first and last residue. Each record gives: CDR3 protein, CDR3 DNA, CDR3 length, J gene, clone size, V gene, D gene. D genes are given only for firm matches. The listing skips clone size in some rows; elsewhere it reads once, few, many or a size class.

CASSLVKALKYEQYF | TGTGCCAGCAGCTTAGTGAAGGCCCTGAAGTACGAGCAGTACTTC | 15 | TRBJ2-7 | - | TRBV11-2 | -
CASRGAHNQPQHF | TGTGCCTCCAGGGGGGCCCACAATCAGCCCCAGCATTTT | 13 | TRBJ1-5 | - | TRBV28 | TRBD1
CASSPTGGYGNSPLHF | TGTGCCAGCAGCCCGACAGGGGGCTACGGCAATTCACCCCTCCACTTT | 16 | TRBJ1-6 | - | TRBV27 | TRBD1
CASSVKTTNEKLFF | TGTGCCAGCAGCGTGAAAACAACTAATGAAAAACTGTTTTTT | 14 | TRBJ1-4 | few | TRBV5-4 | -
CSVVARGPSGANVLTF | TGCAGCGTTGTTGCCAGGGGCCCCTCTGGGGCCAACGTCCTGACTTTC | 16 | TRBJ2-6 | - | TRBV29-1 | -
CASSRSPGTEAFF | TGTGCCAGCAGCCGGAGTCCGGGGACTGAAGCTTTCTTT | 13 | TRBJ1-1 | - | TRBV6-6 | -
CAIRAATLQGTQYF | TGTGCCATCAGGGCCGCAACTCTCCAGGGGACCCAGTACTTC | 14 | TRBJ2-5 | - | TRBV10-3 | -
CASSVGTHSGNTIYF | TGTGCCAGCAGTGTAGGGACCCACTCTGGAAACACCATATATTTT | 15 | TRBJ1-3 | - | TRBV2 | -
CASKIGQGLYEQYF | TGTGCCAGCAAAATCGGACAGGGACTCTACGAGCAGTACTTC | 14 | TRBJ2-7 | - | TRBV6-1 | TRBD1
CAGTPMKVGEQYF | TGTGCCGGCACCCCGATGAAGGTCGGCGAGCAGTACTTC | 13 | TRBJ2-7 | - | TRBV2 | -
CASSVQGIDGYTF | TGCGCCAGCAGCGTACAGGGAATTGACGGCTACACCTTC | 13 | TRBJ1-2 | few | TRBV5-1 | -
CASSRQTGTALYEQYF | TGTGCCAGCAGCCGTCAAACCGGGACGGCTCTGTACGAGCAGTACTTC | 16 | TRBJ2-7 | few | TRBV7-2 | -
CASSFGQEYYEQYF | TGTGCCAGCAGTTTTGGTCAGGAATACTACGAGCAGTACTTC | 14 | TRBJ2-7 | once | TRBV28 | -
CSARILAGGIEQFF | TGCAGTGCTAGAATTCTAGCGGGGGGCATCGAGCAGTTCTTC | 14 | TRBJ2-1 | few | TRBV20-1 | TRBD2
CASSLGPRTGYHEQFF | TGTGCCAGCAGCTTAGGGCCTAGGACAGGGTATCATGAGCAGTTCTTC | 16 | TRBJ2-1 | few | TRBV7-6 | TRBD1
CASKPGVKSEQYF | TGTGCCAGCAAGCCCGGGGTAAAATCCGAGCAGTACTTC | 13 | TRBJ2-7 | few | TRBV12-3/TRBV12-4 | -
CAGSYGRELYF | TGTGCCGGCAGCTACGGTCGGGAGCTGTACTTC | 11 | TRBJ2-4 | - | TRBV7-9 | -
CSAKGYTF | TGCAGTGCTAAAGGCTACACCTTC | 8 | TRBJ1-2 | few | TRBV20-1 | -
CSARESGGLNYEQYF | TGCAGTGCTAGAGAATCAGGGGGACTTAACTACGAGCAGTACTTC | 15 | TRBJ2-7 | - | TRBV20-1 | -
CSVEDTVAKGYGYTF | TGCAGCGTTGAAGACACCGTCGCTAAGGGCTATGGCTACACCTTC | 15 | TRBJ1-2 | - | TRBV29-1 | -
CSVLTYEQYF | TGCAGCGTTCTCACCTACGAGCAGTACTTC | 10 | TRBJ2-7 | many | TRBV29-1 | -
CASSPQDRSTDTQYF | TGTGCCAGCTCACCCCAGGACAGGTCCACAGATACGCAGTATTTT | 15 | TRBJ2-3 | - | TRBV18 | TRBD1
CASSGDSGADTQYF | TGCGCCAGCAGTGGGGACAGTGGGGCAGATACGCAGTATTTT | 14 | TRBJ2-3 | many | TRBV5-1 | TRBD1
CASSSGTSGLLSYEQYF | TGTGCCAGCAGCTCCGGGACTAGCGGCCTTCTCTCCTACGAGCAGTACTTC | 17 | TRBJ2-7 | - | TRBV28 | TRBD2
CASSLGQGHEKLFF | TGTGCCAGCAGTTTAGGGCAGGGGCATGAAAAACTGTTTTTT | 14 | TRBJ1-4 | - | TRBV6-5 | -
CSVEERGKPETQYF | TGCAGCGTTGAAGAACGGGGCAAGCCAGAGACCCAGTACTTC | 14 | TRBJ2-5 | few | TRBV29-1 | -
CASSSRLAGSSDTQYF | TGCGCCAGCAGCTCCCGACTAGCGGGGTCTTCCGATACGCAGTATTTT | 16 | TRBJ2-3 | few | TRBV5-1 | TRBD2
CASSQEGLANSPLHF | TGTGCCAGCAGCCAAGAGGGACTGGCCAATTCACCCCTCCACTTT | 15 | TRBJ1-6 | - | TRBV3-1 | -
CASGFVGYGTEAFF | TGTGCCAGCGGTTTTGTGGGGTATGGCACTGAAGCTTTCTTT | 14 | TRBJ1-1 | few | TRBV27 | -
CASSPIGAGAHRNEQFF | TGTGCCAGCAGTCCCATTGGGGCGGGGGCCCATAGGAATGAGCAGTTCTTC | 17 | TRBJ2-1 | - | TRBV3-1 | -
CATSGSLPSSLNEQFF | TGTGCCACCAGCGGTTCCCTCCCAAGTTCCCTCAATGAGCAGTTCTTC | 16 | TRBJ2-1 | - | TRBV15 | -
CSAPWDWKNNEQFF | TGCAGTGCCCCTTGGGACTGGAAAAACAATGAGCAGTTCTTC | 14 | TRBJ2-1 | few | TRBV20-1 | -
CASSETTSSSEQFF | TGTGCCAGCAGCGAGACGACTAGCAGCAGTGAGCAGTTCTTC | 14 | TRBJ2-1 | few | TRBV9 | TRBD2
CASSQELLRDRGRKAFF | TGCGCCAGCAGCCAAGAATTGTTACGGGACAGGGGACGTAAAGCTTTCTTT | 17 | TRBJ1-1 | few | TRBV4-1 | TRBD1
CASTHEGGRINYGYTF | TGTGCCAGCACCCATGAGGGGGGCCGGATAAACTATGGCTACACCTTC | 16 | TRBJ1-2 | - | TRBV12-3/TRBV12-4 | -
CASSYSRGDTPTYNEQFF | TGTGCCAGCAGTTACTCCCGGGGGGATACACCAACTTACAATGAGCAGTTCTTC | 18 | TRBJ2-1 | - | TRBV6-5 | TRBD2
CASSVGGRTDGYTF | TGTGCCAGCAGTGTGGGGGGTCGGACTGATGGCTACACCTTC | 14 | TRBJ1-2 | - | TRBV2 | -
CASSTGGPYYGYTF | TGCGCCAGCAGCACCGGGGGACCGTACTATGGCTACACCTTC | 14 | TRBJ1-2 | - | TRBV4-3 | -
CASSYRGKGTEAFF | TGTGCCAGCAGTTACCGGGGAAAAGGGACTGAAGCTTTCTTT | 14 | TRBJ1-1 | once | TRBV6-5 | -
CASSFDGTDQPQHF | TGCGCCAGCAGCTTCGACGGGACAGATCAGCCCCAGCATTTT | 14 | TRBJ1-5 | - | TRBV5-1 | TRBD1
CSASPLMGTSYEQYF | TGCAGTGCTAGTCCCTTAATGGGGACCTCCTACGAGCAGTACTTC | 15 | TRBJ2-7 | - | TRBV20-1 | -
CSVDGGDRSTYEQFF | TGCAGCGTTGATGGAGGGGACAGATCGACCTACGAGCAGTTCTTC | 15 | TRBJ2-1 | - | TRBV29-1 | -